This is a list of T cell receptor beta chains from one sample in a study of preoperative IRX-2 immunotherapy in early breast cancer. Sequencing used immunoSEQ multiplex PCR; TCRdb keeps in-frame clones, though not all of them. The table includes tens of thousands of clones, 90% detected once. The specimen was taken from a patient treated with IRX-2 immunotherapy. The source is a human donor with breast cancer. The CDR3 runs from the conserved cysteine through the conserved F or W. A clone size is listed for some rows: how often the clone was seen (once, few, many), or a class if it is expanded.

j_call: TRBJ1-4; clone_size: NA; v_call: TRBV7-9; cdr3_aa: CASSLGSGEKLFF
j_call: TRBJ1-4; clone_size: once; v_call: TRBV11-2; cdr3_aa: CASSLGRTGQPNEKLFF
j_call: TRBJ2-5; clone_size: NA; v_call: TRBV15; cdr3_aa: CATSRGEAGETQYF
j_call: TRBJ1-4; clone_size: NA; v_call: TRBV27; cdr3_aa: CASSLRPGGSFSEKLFF
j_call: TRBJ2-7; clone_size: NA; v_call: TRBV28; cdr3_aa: CASKVDAGEQYF
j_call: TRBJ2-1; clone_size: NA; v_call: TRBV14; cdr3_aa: CASSPSGGAMNEQFF
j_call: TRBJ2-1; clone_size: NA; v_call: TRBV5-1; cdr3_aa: CASSPDRVSYNEQFF
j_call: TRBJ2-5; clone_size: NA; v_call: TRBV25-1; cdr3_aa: CASSAGQETQYF
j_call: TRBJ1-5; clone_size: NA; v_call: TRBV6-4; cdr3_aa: CASRSGGNQPQHF
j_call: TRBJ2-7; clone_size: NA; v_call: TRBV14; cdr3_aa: CASSQTGYEQYF
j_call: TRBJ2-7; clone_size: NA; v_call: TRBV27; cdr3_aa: CASSPRTDSTYEQYF
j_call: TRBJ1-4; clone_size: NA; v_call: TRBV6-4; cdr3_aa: CASSDPPWGREKLFF
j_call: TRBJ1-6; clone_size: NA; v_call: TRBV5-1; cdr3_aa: CASWYGENSPLHF
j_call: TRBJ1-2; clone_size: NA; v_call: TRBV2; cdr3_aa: CASRTRDRGTGYTF
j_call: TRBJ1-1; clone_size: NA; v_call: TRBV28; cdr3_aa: CASRGRPEAFF
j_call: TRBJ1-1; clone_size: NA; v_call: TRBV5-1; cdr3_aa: CASSLPGTDTEAFF
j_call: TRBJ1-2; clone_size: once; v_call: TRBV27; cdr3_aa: CASSNRGLQGNYGYTF
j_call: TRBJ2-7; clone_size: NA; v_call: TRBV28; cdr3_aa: CASSLRRERFEQYF
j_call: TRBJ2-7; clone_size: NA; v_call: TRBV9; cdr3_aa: CASSVASGDAYEQYF
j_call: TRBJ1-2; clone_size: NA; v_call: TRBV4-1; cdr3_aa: CASSQVKFGGYTF
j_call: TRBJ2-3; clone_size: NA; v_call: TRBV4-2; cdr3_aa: CASSQDHRDLITDTQYF
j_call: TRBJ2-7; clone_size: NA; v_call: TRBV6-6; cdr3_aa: CASRGTSGRSSEQYF
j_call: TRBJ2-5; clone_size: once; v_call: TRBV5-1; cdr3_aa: CASSLEGETQYF
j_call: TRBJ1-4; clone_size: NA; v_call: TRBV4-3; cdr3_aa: CASSQNRDTNEKLFF
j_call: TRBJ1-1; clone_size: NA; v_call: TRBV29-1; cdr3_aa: CSVEDGLNTEAFF
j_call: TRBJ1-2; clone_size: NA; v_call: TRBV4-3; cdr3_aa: CASSQGAPGQGTSYGYTF
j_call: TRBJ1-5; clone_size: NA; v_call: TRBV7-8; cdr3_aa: CASSSGQQYSNQPQHF
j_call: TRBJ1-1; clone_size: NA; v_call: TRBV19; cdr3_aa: CASSSLRVNTEAFF
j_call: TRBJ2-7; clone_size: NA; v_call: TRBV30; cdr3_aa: CAWSGPGEQYF
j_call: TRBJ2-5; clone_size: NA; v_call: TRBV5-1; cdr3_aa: CASSLGVSGGQETQYF
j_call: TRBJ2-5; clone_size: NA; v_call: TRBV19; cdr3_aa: CASRRHRGDQETQYF
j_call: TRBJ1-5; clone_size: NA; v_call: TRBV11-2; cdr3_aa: CASSFDTNQPQHF
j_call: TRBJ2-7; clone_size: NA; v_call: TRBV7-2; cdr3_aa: CASSPVSPTTYEQYF
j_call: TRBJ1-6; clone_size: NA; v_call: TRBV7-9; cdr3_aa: CASIERRSSYNSPLHF
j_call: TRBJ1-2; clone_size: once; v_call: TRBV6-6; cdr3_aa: CASTQDRGTGVRGYTF
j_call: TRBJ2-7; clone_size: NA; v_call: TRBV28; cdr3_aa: CASSLSPSQYEQYF
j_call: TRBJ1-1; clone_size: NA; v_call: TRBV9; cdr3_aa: CASSVEGNTEAFF
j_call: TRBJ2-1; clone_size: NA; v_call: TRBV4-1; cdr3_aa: CASSQGTRYEQFF
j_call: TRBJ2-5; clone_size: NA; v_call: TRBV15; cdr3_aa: CATRGVIQETQYF
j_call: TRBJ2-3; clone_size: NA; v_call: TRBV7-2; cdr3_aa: CASSQYLSTDTQYF
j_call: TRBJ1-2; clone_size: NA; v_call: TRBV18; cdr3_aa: CASSPTVEYGYTF
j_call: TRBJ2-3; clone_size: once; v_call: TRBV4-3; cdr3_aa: CASSQDRSGAAGTDTQYF
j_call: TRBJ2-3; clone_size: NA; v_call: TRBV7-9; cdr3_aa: CASSTWLGSPQGSTDTQYF
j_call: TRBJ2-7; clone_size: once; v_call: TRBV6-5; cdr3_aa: CASSYSARRPYEQYF
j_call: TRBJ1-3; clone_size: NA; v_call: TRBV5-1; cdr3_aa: CASTGGDGNTIYF
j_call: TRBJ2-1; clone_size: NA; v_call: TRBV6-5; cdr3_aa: CASTPRWRNYNEQFF
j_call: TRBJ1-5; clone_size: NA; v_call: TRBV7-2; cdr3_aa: CASSTGTGFNQPQHF
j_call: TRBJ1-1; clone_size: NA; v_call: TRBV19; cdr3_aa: CASSPRSAGGPEAFF
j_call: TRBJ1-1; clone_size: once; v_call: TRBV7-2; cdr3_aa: CASSLAADGDTEAFF
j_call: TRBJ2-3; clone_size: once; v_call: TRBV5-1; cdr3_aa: CASSPDATSGSTDTQYF
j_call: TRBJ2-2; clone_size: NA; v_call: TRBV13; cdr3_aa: CASSYYTGELFF
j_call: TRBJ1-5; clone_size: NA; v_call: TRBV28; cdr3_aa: CASSTTGLAGWSQHF
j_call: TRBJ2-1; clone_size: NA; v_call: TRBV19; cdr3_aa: CASSIDLSDGEQFF
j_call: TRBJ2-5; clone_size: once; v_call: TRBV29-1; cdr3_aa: CSVAGTGVRETQYF
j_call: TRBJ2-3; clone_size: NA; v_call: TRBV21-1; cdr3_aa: CASSKGAAWPDTQYF
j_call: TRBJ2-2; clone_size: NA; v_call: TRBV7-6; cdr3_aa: CASSLGRQGRFGELFF
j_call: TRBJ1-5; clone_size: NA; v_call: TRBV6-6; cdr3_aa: CASSHRDNSNQPQHF